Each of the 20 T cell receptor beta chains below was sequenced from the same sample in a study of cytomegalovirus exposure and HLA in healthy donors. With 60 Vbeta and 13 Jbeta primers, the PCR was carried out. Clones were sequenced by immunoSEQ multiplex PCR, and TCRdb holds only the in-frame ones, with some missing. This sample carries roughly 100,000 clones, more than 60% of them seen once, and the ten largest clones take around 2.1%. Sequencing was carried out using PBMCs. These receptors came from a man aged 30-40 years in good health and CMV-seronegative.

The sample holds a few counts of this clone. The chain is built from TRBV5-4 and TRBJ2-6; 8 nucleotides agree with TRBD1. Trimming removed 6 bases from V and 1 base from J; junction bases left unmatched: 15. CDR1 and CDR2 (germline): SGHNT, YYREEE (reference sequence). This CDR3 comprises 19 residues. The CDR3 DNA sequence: TGTGCCAGCACCTCTTCAGCGGACAGGGACCAGTCTGGGGCCAACGTCCTGACTTTC. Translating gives CASTSSADRDQSGANVLTF.

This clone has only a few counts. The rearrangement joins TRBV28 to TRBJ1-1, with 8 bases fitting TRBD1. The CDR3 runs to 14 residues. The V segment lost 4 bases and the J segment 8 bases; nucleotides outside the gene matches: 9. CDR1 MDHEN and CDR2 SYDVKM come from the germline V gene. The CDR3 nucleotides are TGTGCCAGCAGTTCAACTGACAGGGGTGGCGAAGCTTTCTTT. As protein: CASSSTDRGGEAFF.

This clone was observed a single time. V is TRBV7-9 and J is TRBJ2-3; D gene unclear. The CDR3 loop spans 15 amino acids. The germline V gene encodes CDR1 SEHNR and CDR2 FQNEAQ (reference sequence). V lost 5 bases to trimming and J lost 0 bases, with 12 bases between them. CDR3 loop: CASSLDSISTDTQYF. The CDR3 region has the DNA TGTGCCAGCAGCCTCGACTCCATTAGCACAGATACGCAGTATTTT.

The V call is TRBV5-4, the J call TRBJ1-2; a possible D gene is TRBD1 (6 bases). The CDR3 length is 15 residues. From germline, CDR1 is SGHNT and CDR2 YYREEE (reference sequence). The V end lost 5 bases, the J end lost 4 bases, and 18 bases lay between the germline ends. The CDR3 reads CASSLSQGLGYGYTF. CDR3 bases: TGTGCCAGCAGTTTGTCACAGGGCCTGGGCTATGGCTACACCTTC. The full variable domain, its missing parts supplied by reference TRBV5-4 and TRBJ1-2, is ETGVTQSPTHLIKTRGQQVTLRCSSQSGHNTVSWYQQALGQGPQFIFQYYREEENGRGNFPPRFSGLQFPNYSSELNVNALELDDSALYLCASSLSQGLGYGYTFGSGTRLTVV.

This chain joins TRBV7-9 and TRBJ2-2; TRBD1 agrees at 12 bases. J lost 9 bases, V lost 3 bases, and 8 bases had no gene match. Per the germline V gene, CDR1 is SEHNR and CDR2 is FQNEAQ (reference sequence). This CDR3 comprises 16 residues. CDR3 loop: CASSLGQGALSRELFF. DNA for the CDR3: TGTGCCAGCAGCTTGGGACAGGGGGCTCTCAGCCGGGAGCTGTTTTTT.

In DNA, the CDR3 is TGTGCCAGCTCACTTGCGGGACAGGAGGGTCCTGAAGCTTTCTTT. The encoded protein is CASSLAGQEGPEAFF. This rearrangement joins TRBV18 to TRBJ1-1; TRBD1 aligns across 8 bases. There are 15 residues in the CDR3. V trimming: 4 bases; J trimming: 6 bases; junction bases outside the gene matches: 10. The germline V gene encodes CDR1 KGHSH and CDR2 LQKENI.

The CDR3 DNA sequence: TGCAGTGCTGGGGACACAGAGACCCAGTACTTC. This gives the protein CSAGDTETQYF. The chain couples TRBV20-1 to TRBJ2-5; weak D call: TRBD1 (6 bases). Trimming took off 5 bases at V and 4 bases at J, with 8 bases between the two ends. CDR3 length: 11 residues. Per the germline V gene, CDR1 is DFQATT and CDR2 is SNEGSKA (reference sequence).

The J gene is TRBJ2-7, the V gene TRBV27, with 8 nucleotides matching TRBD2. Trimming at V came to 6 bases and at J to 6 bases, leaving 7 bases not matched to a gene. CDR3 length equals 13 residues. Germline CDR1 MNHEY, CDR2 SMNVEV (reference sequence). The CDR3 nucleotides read TGTGCCAGCAGAGGGACTAGTCTCCGCGAGCAGTACTTC. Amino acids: CASRGTSLREQYF.

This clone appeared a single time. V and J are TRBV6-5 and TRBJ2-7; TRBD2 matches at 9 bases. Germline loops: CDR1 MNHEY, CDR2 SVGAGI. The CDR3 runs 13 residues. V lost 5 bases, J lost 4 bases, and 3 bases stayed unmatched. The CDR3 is CASSRTSEYEQYF. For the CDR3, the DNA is TGTGCCAGCAGTCGGACTAGCGAGTACGAGCAGTACTTC.

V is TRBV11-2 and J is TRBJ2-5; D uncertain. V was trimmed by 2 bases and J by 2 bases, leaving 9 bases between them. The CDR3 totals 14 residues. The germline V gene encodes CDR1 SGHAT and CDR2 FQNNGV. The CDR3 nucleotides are TGTGCCAGCAGCTTAAGTTCAGGACAAGAGACCCAGTACTTC. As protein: CASSLSSGQETQYF.

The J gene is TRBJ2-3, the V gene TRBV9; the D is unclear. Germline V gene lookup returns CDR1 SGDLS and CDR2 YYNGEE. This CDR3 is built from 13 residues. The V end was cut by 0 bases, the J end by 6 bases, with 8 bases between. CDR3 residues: CASSVGQPDTQYF. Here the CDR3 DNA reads TGTGCCAGCAGCGTAGGGCAACCGGATACGCAGTATTTT. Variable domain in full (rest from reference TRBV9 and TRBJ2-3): DSGVTQTPKHLITATGQRVTLRCSPRSGDLSVYWYQQSLDQGLQFLIQYYNGEERAKGNILERFSAQQFPDLHSELNLSSLELGDSALYFCASSVGQPDTQYFGPGTRLTVL.

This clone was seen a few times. The CDR3 loop reads CASSQDTPYGYTF. The CDR3 DNA is TGCGCCAGCAGCCAAGATACACCCTATGGCTACACCTTC. The chain couples TRBV4-1 to TRBJ1-2; D uncertain. Trimming left V 0 bases short and J 4 bases short, with 6 bases between. CDR1 is MGHRA and CDR2 is YSYEKL in the germline V gene. This CDR3 is 13 amino acids long.

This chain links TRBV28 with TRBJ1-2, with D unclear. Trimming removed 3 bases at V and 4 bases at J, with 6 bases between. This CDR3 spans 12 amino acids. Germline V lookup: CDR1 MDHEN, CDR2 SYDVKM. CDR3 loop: CASSLGSYGYTF. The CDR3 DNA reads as TGTGCCAGCAGTTTGGGCAGCTATGGCTACACCTTC.

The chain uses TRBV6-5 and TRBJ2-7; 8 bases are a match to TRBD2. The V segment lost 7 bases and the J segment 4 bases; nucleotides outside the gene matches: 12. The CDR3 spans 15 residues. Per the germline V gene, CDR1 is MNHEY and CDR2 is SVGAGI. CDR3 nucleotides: TGTGCCAGCATCCCCCCCGGACTAGCAACTTACGAGCAGTACTTC. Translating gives CASIPPGLATYEQYF.

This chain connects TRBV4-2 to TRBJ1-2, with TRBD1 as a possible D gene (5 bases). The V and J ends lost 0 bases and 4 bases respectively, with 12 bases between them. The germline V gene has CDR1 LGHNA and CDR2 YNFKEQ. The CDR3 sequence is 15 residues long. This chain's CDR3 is CASSQDIGVAYGYTF. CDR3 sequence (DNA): TGTGCCAGCAGCCAAGATATAGGGGTGGCCTATGGCTACACCTTC.

The CDR3 protein is CASSSTLPGQGFYGYTF. CDR3 nucleotide sequence: TGCGCCAGCAGCTCAACCCTTCCGGGACAGGGGTTCTATGGCTACACCTTC. This chain connects TRBV5-1 to TRBJ1-2; TRBD1 aligns across 10 bases. The CDR3 loop spans 17 amino acids. V lost 3 bases to trimming and J lost 4 bases; unmatched junction nucleotides: 12. Germline-derived CDR1 and CDR2 are SGHRS and YFSETQ.

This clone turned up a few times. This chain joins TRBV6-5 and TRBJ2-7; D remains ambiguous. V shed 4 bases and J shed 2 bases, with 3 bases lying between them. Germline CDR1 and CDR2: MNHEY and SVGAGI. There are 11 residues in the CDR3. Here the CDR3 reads CASSSAYEQYF. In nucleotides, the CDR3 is TGTGCCAGCAGTTCGGCCTACGAGCAGTACTTC.

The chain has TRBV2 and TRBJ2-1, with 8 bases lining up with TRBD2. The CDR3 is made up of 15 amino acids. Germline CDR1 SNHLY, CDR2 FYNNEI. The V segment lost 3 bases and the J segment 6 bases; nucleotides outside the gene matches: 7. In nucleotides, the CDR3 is TGTGCCAGCAGTGACGTCGGGACTAGTACCAATGAGCAGTTCTTC. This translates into CASSDVGTSTNEQFF.

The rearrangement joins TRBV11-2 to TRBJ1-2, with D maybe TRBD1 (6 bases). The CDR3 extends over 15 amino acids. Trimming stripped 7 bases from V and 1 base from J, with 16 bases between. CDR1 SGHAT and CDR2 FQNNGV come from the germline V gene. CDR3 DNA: TGTGCCAGCACCAGCAGACAGGTCCTTAACTATGGCTACACCTTC. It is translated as CASTSRQVLNYGYTF.

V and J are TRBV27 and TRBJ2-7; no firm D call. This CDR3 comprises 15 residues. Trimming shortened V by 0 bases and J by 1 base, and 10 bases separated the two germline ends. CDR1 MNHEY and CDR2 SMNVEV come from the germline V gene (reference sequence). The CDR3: CASSLSAPTSYEQYF. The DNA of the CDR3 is TGTGCCAGCAGTTTATCTGCACCGACTTCCTACGAGCAGTACTTC.